The 14 T cell receptor beta chains presented below share a single source sample, sequenced in a study of Ad26.COV2.S vaccination and SARS-CoV-2 variants. Clones were sequenced by immunoSEQ multiplex PCR, and TCRdb holds only the in-frame ones, with some missing. Of 300,000 to 450,000 clones listed, roughly 94% are singletons. The sequencing used peripheral blood, collected after recovery from COVID-19. The receptor set was obtained from a human donor who had recovered from COVID-19.

The rearrangement links TRBV7-6 to TRBJ2-7; 8 bases match TRBD2. The CDR3 is made up of 16 amino acids. Germline V gene sequence: CDR1 SGHVS, CDR2 FNYEAQ. Trimming at V came to 1 base and at J to 2 bases, leaving 7 bases not matched to a gene. The CDR3 nucleotides are TGTGCCAGCAGCTTAGGAGCCAGCGGGGGCGCCTACGAGCAGTACTTC. It encodes CASSLGASGGAYEQYF.

V usage is TRBV9 and J usage is TRBJ2-3; perhaps TRBD2 as D (5 bases). The CDR3 totals 17 residues. Germline V lookup: CDR1 SGDLS, CDR2 YYNGEE. Trimming cost V 4 bases and J 5 bases, with 23 bases left between them. CDR3: CASSLWGAGRGGDTQYF. CDR3 bases: TGTGCCAGCAGCCTCTGGGGTGCGGGTCGCGGAGGAGATACGCAGTATTTT.

The chain has TRBV5-6 and TRBJ1-1; 7 bases agree with TRBD1. Germline V gives CDR1 SGHDT, CDR2 YYEEEE. The V gene end was trimmed by 4 bases and the J gene end by 1 base; junction bases not matched to a gene: 7. The CDR3 has 15 residues. The CDR3 loop is CASSLMGTANTEAFF. CDR3 coding DNA: TGTGCCAGCAGCCTGATGGGGACAGCGAACACTGAAGCTTTCTTT.

The chain has TRBV11-3 and TRBJ1-5; the D gene is possibly TRBD1 (6 bases). V lost 3 bases and J 9 bases, leaving 24 bases between the germline ends. The CDR3 sequence is 17 residues long. Germline lookup yields CDR1 SGHNT and CDR2 YENEEA. The CDR3 DNA reads as TGTGCCAGCAGCTTGACCGGGGCAGGGGTCCCCCTTTGGCCCCAGCATTTT. As protein: CASSLTGAGVPLWPQHF.

The J gene is TRBJ1-4, the V gene TRBV6-1, with TRBD1 identical over 10 bases. In germline, CDR1 is MNHNS, CDR2 SASEGT. The CDR3 loop spans 16 amino acids. J lost 6 bases, V lost 0 bases, and 4 bases had no gene match. The CDR3 region is CASSEAPGQGYEKLFF. The CDR3 region has the DNA TGTGCCAGCAGTGAAGCCCCGGGACAGGGGTATGAAAAACTGTTTTTT.

V and J are TRBV5-1 and TRBJ2-3; the match to TRBD1 covers 8 bases. The V gene's germline CDR1 is SGHRS and CDR2 YFSETQ. The CDR3 has 16 amino acids. Unmatched junction bases numbered 7, after V lost 4 bases and J lost 0 bases. CDR3 sequence: CASSPGQGYSTDTQYF. In DNA, the CDR3 is TGCGCCAGCAGCCCCGGACAGGGCTATAGCACAGATACGCAGTATTTT. The full variable domain, rest sourced from reference TRBV5-1 and TRBJ2-3, is KAGVTQTPRYLIKTRGQQVTLSCSPISGHRSVSWYQQTPGQGLQFLFEYFSETQRNKGNFPGRFSGRQFSNSRSEMNVSTLELGDSALYLCASSPGQGYSTDTQYFGPGTRLTVL.

This rearrangement joins TRBV5-8 to TRBJ1-6, with unresolved D. V lost 1 base to trimming and J lost 6 bases, with 5 bases between them. The CDR3 is 13 amino acids. Germline values: CDR1 SGHTS, CDR2 YDEGEE. The CDR3 coding sequence is TGTGCCAGCAGCTTGTCGGCTAATTCACCCCTCCACTTT. It translates to CASSLSANSPLHF.

The chain carries TRBV5-4 and TRBJ1-1; possible D gene TRBD1, 5 bases. Germline V lookup: CDR1 SGHNT, CDR2 YYREEE (reference sequence). CDR3 length equals 15 residues. The V end lost 0 bases, the J end lost 1 base, and 10 bases lay between the germline ends. In DNA form, the CDR3 reads TGTGCCAGCAGCTTGGTTTTAGGGGAGAACACTGAAGCTTTCTTT. It encodes CASSLVLGENTEAFF.

This clone was observed once. The chain employs TRBV6-2 or TRBV6-3 and TRBJ1-1; maybe TRBD1 (6 bases). The germline V and J ends were trimmed by 5 bases and 3 bases, with 13 bases remaining between them. This CDR3 is built from 14 residues. CDR1 and CDR2 (germline): MNHEY, SVGEGT. Written as DNA, the CDR3 is TGTGCCAGCAGTCAGGGGTCTGCGTACACTGAAGCTTTCTTT. The encoded protein is CASSQGSAYTEAFF.

V gene TRBV6-2 or TRBV6-3 combines with J gene TRBJ2-5; the match to TRBD2 covers 14 bases. Germline V gives CDR1 MNHEY, CDR2 SVGEGT. This CDR3 comprises 18 residues. V lost 4 bases, J lost 0 bases, and 7 bases stayed unmatched. The CDR3 sequence: CASSSWTSGGLYQETQYF. Here the CDR3 DNA reads TGTGCCAGCAGTTCCTGGACTAGCGGGGGGCTGTACCAAGAGACCCAGTACTTC.

The chain uses TRBV11-2 and TRBJ2-3; D is possibly TRBD2 (6 bases). The CDR3 spans 16 residues. The germline CDR1 and CDR2 sequences are SGHAT and FQNNGV. The V end lost 3 bases, the J end lost 2 bases, and 15 bases lay between the germline ends. The CDR3 here is CASSLGRDSFTDTQYF. The CDR3 DNA sequence: TGTGCCAGCAGCTTGGGCCGGGACTCATTCACAGATACGCAGTATTTT.

V usage is TRBV2 and J usage is TRBJ2-7; no firm D call. The germline V and J ends were trimmed by 2 bases and 0 bases, with 2 bases remaining between them. This CDR3 region has 12 residues. Germline-derived CDR1 and CDR2 are SNHLY and FYNNEI. DNA for the CDR3: TGTGCCAGCAGTGAAATCTCCTACGAGCAGTACTTC. Translation: CASSEISYEQYF.

The chain recombines TRBV6-6 with TRBJ1-2, with TRBD1 identical over 7 bases. Germline V CDR1 and CDR2: MNHNY, SVGAGI (reference sequence). The CDR3 spans 14 residues. The trim removed 10 bases at V and 3 bases at J, leaving 11 bases unmatched. The CDR3 sequence is CATRPGGEDYGYTF. The CDR3 coding sequence is TGTGCCACTCGGCCAGGGGGGGAGGACTATGGCTACACCTTC.

The chain combines TRBV4-3 with TRBJ1-1, with D possibly being TRBD1 (6 bases). The V and J ends lost 4 bases and 0 bases respectively, with 18 bases between them. Germline CDR1 reads LGHNA; CDR2 reads YSLEER. The CDR3 consists of 17 residues. The CDR3 protein is CASSLNPPGGLNTEAFF. DNA for the CDR3: TGCGCCAGCAGCCTAAATCCCCCCGGGGGGCTGAACACTGAAGCTTTCTTT.